Sequencing of this T cell receptor beta chain was carried out in a study of CXCR3-negative and CXCR3-positive naive CD8 T cells. Points on this clonotype: Its specificity is unknown.

Sorts that each held approximately 300,000 cells were run in triplicate for every CD8+ T cell subset. Study-wide points: In naive cells, CXCR3-negative and CXCR3-positive subsets had similar TRBV-TRBJ usage; memory cells differed. Naive cells with CXCR3 showed TRB CDR3s that were more hydrophobic than those in CXCR3-negative naive cells.

5' RACE that incorporated UMI labels was used to prepare the TRB cDNA libraries. Reprocessing the 5' RACE reads, TCRdb reports a single entry for every CDR3 protein and omits DNA. The sample has about 150,000 distinct CDR3 sequences. In germline, CDR1 is MDHEN, CDR2 SYDVKM. The CDR3 totals 13 residues. V usage is TRBV28 and J usage is TRBJ2-7; the D gene TCRdb calls, TRBD1, cannot be checked with no DNA. Sequences were obtained from naive CXCR3+ CD8+ T cells from blood. Indicated subset: CD45RO-CCR7+CD27+CD95- naive CD8+ T cells expressing CXCR3 (TNR3+). The TCR was taken from a human donor in good health. Some clones in this sample may be carry-over from other donors' samples. The CDR3 loop is CASIGTGEYEQYF.